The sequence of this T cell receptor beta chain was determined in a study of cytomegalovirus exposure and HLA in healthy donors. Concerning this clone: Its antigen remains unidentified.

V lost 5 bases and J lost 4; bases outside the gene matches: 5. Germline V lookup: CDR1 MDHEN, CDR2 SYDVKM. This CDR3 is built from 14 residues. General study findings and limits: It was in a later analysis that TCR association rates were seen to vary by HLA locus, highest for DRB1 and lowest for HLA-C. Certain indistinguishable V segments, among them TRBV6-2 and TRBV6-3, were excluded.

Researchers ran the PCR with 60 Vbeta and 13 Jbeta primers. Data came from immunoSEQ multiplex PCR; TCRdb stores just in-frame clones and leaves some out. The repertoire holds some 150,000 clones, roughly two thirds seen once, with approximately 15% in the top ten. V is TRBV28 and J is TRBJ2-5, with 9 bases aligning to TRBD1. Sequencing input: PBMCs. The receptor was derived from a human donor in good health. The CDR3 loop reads CASSPTGGIETQYF. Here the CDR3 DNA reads TGTGCCAGCAGTCCAACAGGGGGCATAGAGACCCAGTACTTC.